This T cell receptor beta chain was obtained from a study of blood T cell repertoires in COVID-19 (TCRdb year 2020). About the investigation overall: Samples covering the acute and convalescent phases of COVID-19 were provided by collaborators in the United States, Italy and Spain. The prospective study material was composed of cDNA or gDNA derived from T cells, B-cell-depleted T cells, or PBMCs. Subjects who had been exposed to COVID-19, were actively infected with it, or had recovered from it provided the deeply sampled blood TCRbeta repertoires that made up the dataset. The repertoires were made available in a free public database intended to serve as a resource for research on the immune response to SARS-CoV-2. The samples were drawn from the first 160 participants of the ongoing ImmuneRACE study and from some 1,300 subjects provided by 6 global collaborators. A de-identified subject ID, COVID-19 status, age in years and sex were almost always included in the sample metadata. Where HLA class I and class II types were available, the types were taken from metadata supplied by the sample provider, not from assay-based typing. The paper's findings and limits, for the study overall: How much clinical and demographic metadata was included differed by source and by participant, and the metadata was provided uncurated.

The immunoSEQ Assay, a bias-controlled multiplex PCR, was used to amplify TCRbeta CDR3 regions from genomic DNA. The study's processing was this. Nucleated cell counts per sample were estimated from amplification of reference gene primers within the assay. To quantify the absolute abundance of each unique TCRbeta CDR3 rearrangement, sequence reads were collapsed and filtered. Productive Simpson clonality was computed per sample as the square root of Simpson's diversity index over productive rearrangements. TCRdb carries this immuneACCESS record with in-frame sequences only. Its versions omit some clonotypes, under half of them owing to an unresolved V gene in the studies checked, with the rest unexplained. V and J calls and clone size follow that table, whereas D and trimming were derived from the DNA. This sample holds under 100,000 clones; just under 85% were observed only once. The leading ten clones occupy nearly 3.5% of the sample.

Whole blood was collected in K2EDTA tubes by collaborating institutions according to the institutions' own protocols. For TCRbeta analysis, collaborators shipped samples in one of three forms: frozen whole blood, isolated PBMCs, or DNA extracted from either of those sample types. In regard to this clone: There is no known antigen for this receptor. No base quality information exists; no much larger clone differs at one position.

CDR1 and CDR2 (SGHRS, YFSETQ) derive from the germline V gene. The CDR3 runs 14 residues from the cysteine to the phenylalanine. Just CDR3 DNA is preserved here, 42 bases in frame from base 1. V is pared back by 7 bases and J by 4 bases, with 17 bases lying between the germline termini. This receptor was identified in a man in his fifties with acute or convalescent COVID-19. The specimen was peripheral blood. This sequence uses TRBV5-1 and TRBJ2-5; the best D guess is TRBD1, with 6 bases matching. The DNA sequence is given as TGCGCCAGCGTCGGGCAGGGGTTGGTAGAGACCCAGTACTTC. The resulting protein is CASVGQGLVETQYF.